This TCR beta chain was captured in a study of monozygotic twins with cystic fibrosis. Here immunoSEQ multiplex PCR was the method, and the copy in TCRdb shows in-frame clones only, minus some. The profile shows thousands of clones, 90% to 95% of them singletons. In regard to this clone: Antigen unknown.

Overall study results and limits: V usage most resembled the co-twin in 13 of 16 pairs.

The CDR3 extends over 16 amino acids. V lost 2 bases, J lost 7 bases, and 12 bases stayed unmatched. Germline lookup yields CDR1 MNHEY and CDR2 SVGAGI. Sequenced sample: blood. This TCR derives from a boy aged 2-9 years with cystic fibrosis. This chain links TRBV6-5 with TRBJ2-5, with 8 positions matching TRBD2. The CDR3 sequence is CASSYATSEAWGTQYF. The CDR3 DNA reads TGTGCCAGCAGTTACGCGACTAGCGAGGCGTGGGGGACCCAGTACTTC.